What follows is one TCR beta chain and its context. The data originate from a study of blood T cell repertoires in COVID-19. About the research overall: Sample material is recorded as cDNA or gDNA derived from T cells, B-cell-depleted T cells, or PBMCs.

Methods used by the authors: Reference gene primer amplification gave nucleated cell count estimates. The repertoire was sequenced with immunoSEQ multiplex PCR; TCRdb's copy has only in-frame clones and lacks some. V, J and clone size derive from that table, while D and trimming were established from the DNA sequence. The data contain around 300,000 clones, approximately 91% of them singletons. Germline CDR1 is GTSNPN and CDR2 is SVGIG (reference sequence). V shed 2 bases and J shed 7 bases, with 14 bases lying between them. The CDR3 spans 14 residues. The TCR comes from a woman in her thirties or forties who had recovered from COVID-19. This chain links TRBV30 with TRBJ1-4; tentatively, D is TRBD1 (5 bases). Sequencing input: peripheral blood. CDR3 sequence (DNA): TGTGCCTGGAGTATCCAGGGAGGCGGTGAAAAACTGTTTTTT. Translated: CAWSIQGGGEKLFF.